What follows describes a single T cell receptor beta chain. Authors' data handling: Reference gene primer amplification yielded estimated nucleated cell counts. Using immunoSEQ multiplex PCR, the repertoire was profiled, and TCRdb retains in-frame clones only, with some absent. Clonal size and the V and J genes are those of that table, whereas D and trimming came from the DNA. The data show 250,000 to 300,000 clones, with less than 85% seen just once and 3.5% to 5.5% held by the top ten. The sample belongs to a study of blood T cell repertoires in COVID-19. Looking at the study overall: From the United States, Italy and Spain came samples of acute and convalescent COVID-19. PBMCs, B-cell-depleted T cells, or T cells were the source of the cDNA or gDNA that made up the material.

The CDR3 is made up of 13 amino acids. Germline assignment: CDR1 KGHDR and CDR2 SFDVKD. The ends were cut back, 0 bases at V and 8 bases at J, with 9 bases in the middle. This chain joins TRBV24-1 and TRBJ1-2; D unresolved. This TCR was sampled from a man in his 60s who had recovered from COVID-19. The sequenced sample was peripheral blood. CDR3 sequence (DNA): TGTGCCACCAGTGATTTGACGGGAGGCGGCTACACCTTC. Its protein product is CATSDLTGGGYTF.